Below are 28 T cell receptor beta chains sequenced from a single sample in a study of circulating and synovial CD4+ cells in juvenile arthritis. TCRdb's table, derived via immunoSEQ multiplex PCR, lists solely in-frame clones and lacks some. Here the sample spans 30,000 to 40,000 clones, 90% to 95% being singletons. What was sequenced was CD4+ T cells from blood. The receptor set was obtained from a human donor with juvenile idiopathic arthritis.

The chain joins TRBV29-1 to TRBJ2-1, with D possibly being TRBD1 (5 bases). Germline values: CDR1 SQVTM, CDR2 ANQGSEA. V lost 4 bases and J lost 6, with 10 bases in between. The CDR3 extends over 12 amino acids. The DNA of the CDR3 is TGCAGCGTTGGACGCACAGGCAATGAGCAGTTCTTC. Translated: CSVGRTGNEQFF.

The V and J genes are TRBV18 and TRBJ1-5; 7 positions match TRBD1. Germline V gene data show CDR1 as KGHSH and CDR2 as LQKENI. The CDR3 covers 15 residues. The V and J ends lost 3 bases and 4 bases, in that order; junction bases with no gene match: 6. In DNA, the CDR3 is TGTGCCAGCTCACCGATAACAGGGGATAATCAGCCCCAGCATTTT. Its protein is CASSPITGDNQPQHF.

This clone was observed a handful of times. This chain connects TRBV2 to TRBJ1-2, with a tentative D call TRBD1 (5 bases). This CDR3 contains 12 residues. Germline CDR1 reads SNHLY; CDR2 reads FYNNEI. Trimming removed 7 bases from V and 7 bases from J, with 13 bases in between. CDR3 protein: CASNGGGGGYTF. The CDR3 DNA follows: TGTGCCAGCAATGGGGGGGGAGGTGGCTACACCTTC.

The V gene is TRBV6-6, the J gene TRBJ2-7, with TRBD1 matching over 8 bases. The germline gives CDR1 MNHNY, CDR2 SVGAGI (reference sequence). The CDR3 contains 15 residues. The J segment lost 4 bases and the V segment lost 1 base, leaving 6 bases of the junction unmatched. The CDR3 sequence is CASSYYGQGFYEQYF. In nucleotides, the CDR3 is TGTGCCAGCAGTTACTACGGACAGGGTTTTTACGAGCAGTACTTC.

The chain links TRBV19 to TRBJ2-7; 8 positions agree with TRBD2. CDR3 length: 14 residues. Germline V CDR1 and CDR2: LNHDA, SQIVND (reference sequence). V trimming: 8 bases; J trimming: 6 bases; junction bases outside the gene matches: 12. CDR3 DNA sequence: TGTGCCAGTCGAACCCCGGGACTAGGAGGCGAGCAGTACTTC. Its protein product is CASRTPGLGGEQYF. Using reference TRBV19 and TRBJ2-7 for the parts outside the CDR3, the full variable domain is DGGITQSPKYLFRKEGQNVTLSCEQNLNHDAMYWYRQDPGQGLRLIYYSQIVNDFQKGDIAEGYSVSREKKESFPLTVTSAQKNPTAFYLCASRTPGLGGEQYFGPGTRLTVT.

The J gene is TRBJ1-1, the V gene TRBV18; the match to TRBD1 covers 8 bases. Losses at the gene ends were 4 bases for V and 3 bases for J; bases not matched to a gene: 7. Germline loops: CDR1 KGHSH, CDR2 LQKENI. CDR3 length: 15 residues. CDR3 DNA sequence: TGTGCCAGCTCACTCCGGGACAGGATCTACACTGAAGCTTTCTTT. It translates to CASSLRDRIYTEAFF. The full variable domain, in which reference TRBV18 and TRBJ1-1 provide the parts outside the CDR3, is NAGVMQNPRHLVRRRGQEARLRCSPMKGHSHVYWYRQLPEEGLKFMVYLQKENIIDESGMPKERFSAEFPKEGPSILRIQQVVRGDSAAYFCASSLRDRIYTEAFFGQGTRLTVV.

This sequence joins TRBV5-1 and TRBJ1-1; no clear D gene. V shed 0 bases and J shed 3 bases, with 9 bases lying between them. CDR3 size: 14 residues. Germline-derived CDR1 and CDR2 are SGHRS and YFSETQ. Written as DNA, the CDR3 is TGCGCCAGCAGCTTGGGTTACGGGGACACTGAAGCTTTCTTT. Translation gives CASSLGYGDTEAFF. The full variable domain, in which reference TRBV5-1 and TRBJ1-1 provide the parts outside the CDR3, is KAGVTQTPRYLIKTRGQQVTLSCSPISGHRSVSWYQQTPGQGLQFLFEYFSETQRNKGNFPGRFSGRQFSNSRSEMNVSTLELGDSALYLCASSLGYGDTEAFFGQGTRLTVV.

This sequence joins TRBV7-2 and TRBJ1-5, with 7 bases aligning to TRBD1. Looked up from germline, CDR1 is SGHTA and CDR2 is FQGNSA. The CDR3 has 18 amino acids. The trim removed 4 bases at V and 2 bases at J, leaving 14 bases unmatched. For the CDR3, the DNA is TGTGCCAGCAGCTCCCCCGCCGGGACAGCTGAGCGCAATCAGCCCCAGCATTTT. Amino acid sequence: CASSSPAGTAERNQPQHF.

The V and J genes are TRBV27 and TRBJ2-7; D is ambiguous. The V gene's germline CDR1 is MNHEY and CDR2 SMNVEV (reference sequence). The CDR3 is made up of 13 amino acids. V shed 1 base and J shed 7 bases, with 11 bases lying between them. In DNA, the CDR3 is TGTGCCAGCAGTTTATACTTTACGACTGAGCAGTACTTC. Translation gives CASSLYFTTEQYF.

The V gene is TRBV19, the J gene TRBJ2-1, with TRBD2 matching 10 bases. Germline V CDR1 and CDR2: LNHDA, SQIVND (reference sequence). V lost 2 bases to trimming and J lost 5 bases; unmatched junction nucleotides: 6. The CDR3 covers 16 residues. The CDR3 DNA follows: TGTGCCAGTAGTATATTGTCCGGACTAGCGGACAATGAGCAGTTCTTC. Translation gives CASSILSGLADNEQFF.

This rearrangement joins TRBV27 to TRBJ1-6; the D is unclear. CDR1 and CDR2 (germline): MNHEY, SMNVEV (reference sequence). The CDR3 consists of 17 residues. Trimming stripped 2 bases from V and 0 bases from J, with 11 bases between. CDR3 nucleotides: TGTGCCAGCAGTTTAGCCCCCCGGAGCTCCTATAATTCACCCCTCCACTTT. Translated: CASSLAPRSSYNSPLHF.

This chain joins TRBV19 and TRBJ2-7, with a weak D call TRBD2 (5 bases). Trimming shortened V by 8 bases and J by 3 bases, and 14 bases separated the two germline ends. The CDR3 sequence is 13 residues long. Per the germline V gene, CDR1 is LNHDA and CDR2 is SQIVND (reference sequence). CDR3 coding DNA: TGTGCCAGTGCAGAAACCGGGATCTACGAGCAGTACTTC. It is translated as CASAETGIYEQYF.

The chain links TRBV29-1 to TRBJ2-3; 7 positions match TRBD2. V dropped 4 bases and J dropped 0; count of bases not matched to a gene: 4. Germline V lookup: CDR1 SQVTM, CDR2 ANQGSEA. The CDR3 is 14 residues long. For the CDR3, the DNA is TGCAGCGTTGGCGTAGCGGGCAGCACAGATACGCAGTATTTT. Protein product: CSVGVAGSTDTQYF.

CDR3 coding DNA: TGTGCCAGCAGTTCCTACAGGGTCAATGAGCAGTTCTTC. This encodes CASSSYRVNEQFF. This sequence joins TRBV27 and TRBJ2-1; a possible D gene is TRBD1 (6 bases). The CDR3 spans 13 residues. Trimming pared 4 bases from V and 6 bases from J, leaving 10 bases between. The germline gives CDR1 MNHEY, CDR2 SMNVEV (reference sequence).

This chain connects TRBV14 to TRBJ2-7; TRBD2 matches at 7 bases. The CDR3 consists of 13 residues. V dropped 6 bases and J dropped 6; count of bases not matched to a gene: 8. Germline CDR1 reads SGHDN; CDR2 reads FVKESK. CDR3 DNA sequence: TGTGCCAGCAGTGGAGCGGGAAGTCCCGAGCAGTACTTC. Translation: CASSGAGSPEQYF.

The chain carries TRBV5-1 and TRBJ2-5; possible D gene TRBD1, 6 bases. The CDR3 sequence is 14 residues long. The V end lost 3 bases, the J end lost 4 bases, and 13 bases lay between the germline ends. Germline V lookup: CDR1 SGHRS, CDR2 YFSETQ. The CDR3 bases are TGCGCCAGCAGCTCGGGACACCCGGGAGAGACCCAGTACTTC. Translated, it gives CASSSGHPGETQYF.

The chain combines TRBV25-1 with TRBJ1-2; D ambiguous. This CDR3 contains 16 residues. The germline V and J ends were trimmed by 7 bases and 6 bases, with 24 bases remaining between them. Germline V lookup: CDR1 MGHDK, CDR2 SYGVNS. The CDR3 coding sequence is TGTGCCAGCACTCGACCTCTCGCGGGGATAGGGAATGGCTACACCTTC. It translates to CASTRPLAGIGNGYTF.

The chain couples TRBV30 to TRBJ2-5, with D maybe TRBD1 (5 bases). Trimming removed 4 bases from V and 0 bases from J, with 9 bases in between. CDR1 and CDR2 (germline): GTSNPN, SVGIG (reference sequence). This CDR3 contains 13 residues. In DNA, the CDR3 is TGTGCCTGGAATTTAGGGGACCAAGAGACCCAGTACTTC. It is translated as CAWNLGDQETQYF.

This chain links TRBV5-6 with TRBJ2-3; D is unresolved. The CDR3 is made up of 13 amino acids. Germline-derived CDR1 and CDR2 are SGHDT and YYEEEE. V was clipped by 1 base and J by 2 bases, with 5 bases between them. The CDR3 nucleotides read TGTGCCAGCAGCTTGCCTCCCACAGATACGCAGTATTTT. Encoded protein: CASSLPPTDTQYF. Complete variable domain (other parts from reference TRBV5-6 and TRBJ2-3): DAGVTQSPTHLIKTRGQQVTLRCSPKSGHDTVSWYQQALGQGPQFIFQYYEEEERQRGNFPDRFSGHQFPNYSSELNVNALLLGDSALYLCASSLPPTDTQYFGPGTRLTVL.

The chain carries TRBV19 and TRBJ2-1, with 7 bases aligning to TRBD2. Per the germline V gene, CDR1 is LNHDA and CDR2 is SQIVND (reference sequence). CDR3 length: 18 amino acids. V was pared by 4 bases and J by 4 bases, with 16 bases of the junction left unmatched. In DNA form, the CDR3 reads TGTGCCAGTAGTAGGGATAGTCCGGGAGCGGGATTATACAATGAGCAGTTCTTC. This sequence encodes CASSRDSPGAGLYNEQFF.

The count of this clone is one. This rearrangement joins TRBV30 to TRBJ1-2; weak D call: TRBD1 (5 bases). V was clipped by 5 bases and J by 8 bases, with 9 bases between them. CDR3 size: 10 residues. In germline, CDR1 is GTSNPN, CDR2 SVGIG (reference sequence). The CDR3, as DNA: TGTGCCTGGGCAAAGGGGGGCTACACCTTC. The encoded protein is CAWAKGGYTF.

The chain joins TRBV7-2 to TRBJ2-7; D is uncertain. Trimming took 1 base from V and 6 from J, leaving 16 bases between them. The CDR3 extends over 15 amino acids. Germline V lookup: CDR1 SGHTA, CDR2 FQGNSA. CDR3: CASSLEPISPLEQYF. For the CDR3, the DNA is TGTGCCAGCAGCTTAGAGCCTATCTCCCCCCTCGAGCAGTACTTC.

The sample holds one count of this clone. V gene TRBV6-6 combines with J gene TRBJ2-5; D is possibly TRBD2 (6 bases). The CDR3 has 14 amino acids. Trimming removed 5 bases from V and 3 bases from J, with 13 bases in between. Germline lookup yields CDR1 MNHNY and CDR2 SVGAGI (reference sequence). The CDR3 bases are TGTGCCAGCAGTCCCGGGACTCGCAAAGAGACCCAGTACTTC. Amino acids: CASSPGTRKETQYF.

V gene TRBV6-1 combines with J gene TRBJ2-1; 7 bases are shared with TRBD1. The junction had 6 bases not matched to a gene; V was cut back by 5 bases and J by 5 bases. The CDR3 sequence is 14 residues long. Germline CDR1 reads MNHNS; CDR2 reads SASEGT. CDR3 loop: CASSPGQKHNEQFF. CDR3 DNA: TGTGCCAGCAGTCCGGGACAGAAGCACAATGAGCAGTTCTTC.

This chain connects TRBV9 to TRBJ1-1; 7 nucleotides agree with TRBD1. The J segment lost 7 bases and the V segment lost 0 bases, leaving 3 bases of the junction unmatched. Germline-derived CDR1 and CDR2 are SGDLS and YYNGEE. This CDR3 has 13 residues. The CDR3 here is CASSVVGGGEAFF. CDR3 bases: TGTGCCAGCAGCGTAGTAGGGGGCGGTGAAGCTTTCTTT. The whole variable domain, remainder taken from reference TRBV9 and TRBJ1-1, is DSGVTQTPKHLITATGQRVTLRCSPRSGDLSVYWYQQSLDQGLQFLIQYYNGEERAKGNILERFSAQQFPDLHSELNLSSLELGDSALYFCASSVVGGGEAFFGQGTRLTVV.

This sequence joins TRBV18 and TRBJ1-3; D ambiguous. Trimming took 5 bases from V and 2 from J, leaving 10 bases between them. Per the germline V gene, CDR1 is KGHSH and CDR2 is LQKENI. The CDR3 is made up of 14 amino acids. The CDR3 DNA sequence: TGTGCCAGCTCAGGGAGGGCAGCTGGAAACACCATATATTTT. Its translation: CASSGRAAGNTIYF.

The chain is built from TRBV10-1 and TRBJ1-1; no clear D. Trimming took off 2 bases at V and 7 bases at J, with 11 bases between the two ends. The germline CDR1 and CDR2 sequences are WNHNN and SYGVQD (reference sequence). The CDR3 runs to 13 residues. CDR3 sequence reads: CASSESEKFEAFF. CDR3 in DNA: TGCGCCAGCAGTGAGAGCGAGAAGTTTGAAGCTTTCTTT.

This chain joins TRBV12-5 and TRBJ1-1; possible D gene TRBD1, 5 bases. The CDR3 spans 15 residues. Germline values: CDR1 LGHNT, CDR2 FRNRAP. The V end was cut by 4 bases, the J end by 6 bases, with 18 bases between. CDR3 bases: TGTGCTAGTGGTTGGGGATGGGGGGGGACCGCTGAAGCTTTCTTT. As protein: CASGWGWGGTAEAFF. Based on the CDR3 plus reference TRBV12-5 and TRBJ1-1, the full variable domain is DARVTQTPRHKVTEMGQEVTMRCQPILGHNTVFWYRQTMMQGLELLAYFRNRAPLDDSGMPKDRFSAEMPDATLATLKIQPSEPRDSAVYFCASGWGWGGTAEAFFGQGTRLTVV.